The sequence of this TCR beta chain was determined in a study of T cell repertoires in cytomegalovirus infection. Study-level information: Recently described HLA-C-restricted plus well-studied HLA-B-restricted CMV epitopes were used.

In TCRdb, the reads were re-called with MiXCR into one record per CDR3 protein. This sample carries hundreds of thousands of distinct CDR3 sequences, around 31% of them seen once, and the ten largest clones take around a sixth. The V gene lost 2 bases and the J gene lost 3 bases, with 12 bases spanning the gap. Germline-derived CDR1 and CDR2 are SEHNR and FQNEAQ (reference sequence). The CDR3 totals 15 residues. General study results and limits: HLA-C-restricted TCR beta clonotypes specific for CMV led the ex vivo response. Cumulative public TCR beta family frequency identified CMV carriers with the relevant HLA.

With regard to this clonotype: Its antigen remains unidentified.

The input for sequencing was cultured PBMCs, taken from culture after CMV antigen stimulation. This sequence originates from a human donor in good health (CMV status not recorded). Some clones in this sample may be carry-over from other donors' samples. V is TRBV7-9 and J is TRBJ2-3, with unresolved D. The CDR3 spells CASSLMALRTDTQYF. CDR3 nucleotides: TGTGCCAGCAGCTTAATGGCCCTAAGGACAGATACGCAGTATTTT.